The entry below describes one TCR beta chain. Sequenced by immunoSEQ multiplex PCR; TCRdb stores in-frame clones only, minus some. Among some 29,000 clones listed, about 89% were seen once. The CDR3 has 16 amino acids. Unmatched junction bases numbered 10, after V lost 4 bases and J lost 1 base. In germline, CDR1 is SNHLY, CDR2 FYNNEI. These data belong to a study of T cell changes during pregnancy in multiple sclerosis. The source was CD4+ T cells from peripheral blood mononuclear cells, collected in the first trimester of pregnancy. The sequence derives from a female donor in good health, enrolled as a control in a pregnancy study. J is TRBJ2-7 and V is TRBV2; 7 bases line up with TRBD1. The CDR3 spells CASSGQGSIGSYEQYF. CDR3 sequence (DNA): TGTGCCAGCAGTGGACAGGGCTCTATAGGTTCCTACGAGCAGTACTTC.